The 19 T cell receptor beta chains given below trace back to one sample, sequenced in a study of shared clonotypes between healthy human individuals. Clones were read by immunoSEQ multiplex PCR, and TCRdb kept only the in-frame ones, dropping some. The sample lists a few million clones; approximately 90% were seen once. Specimen: naive CD4+ T cells from PBMCs. As for subset: CD45RA+ positively selected. Receptors were obtained from a young man in good health. Some clones in this sample may be carry-over from other donors' samples.

V gene TRBV5-6 combines with J gene TRBJ2-1, with TRBD2 identical over 9 bases. The CDR3 is 15 residues long. Germline CDR1 is SGHDT and CDR2 is YYEEEE. V was clipped by 4 bases and J by 2 bases; unmatched bases: 4. The CDR3 coding sequence is TGTGCCAGCAGCCCTAGCGGGAAGGCCTACAATGAGCAGTTCTTC. Its protein is CASSPSGKAYNEQFF.

The chain recombines TRBV9 with TRBJ2-1, with 10 bases identical to TRBD2. V was clipped by 2 bases and J by 7 bases; unmatched bases: 6. The germline gives CDR1 SGDLS, CDR2 YYNGEE. The CDR3 contains 15 residues. In DNA, the CDR3 is TGTGCCAGCAGCGTGTACAGCGGGAGGGGGAATGAGCAGTTCTTC. It translates to CASSVYSGRGNEQFF.

The V and J genes are TRBV23-1 and TRBJ2-7; D perhaps matches TRBD1 (5 bases). TRBV23-1 is identified as an open reading frame with a role that is uncertain. The CDR3 is 14 residues long. V lost 0 bases and J 6 bases, leaving 12 bases between the germline ends. The CDR3 nucleotides are TGCGCCAGCAGTCAATCCATCGAAGGGGTCGAGCAGTACTTC. It is translated as CASSQSIEGVEQYF.

Note on this clone: The same CDR3 arises from other DNA sequences in this sample as well. The gene calls are TRBV7-9 and TRBJ2-2, with a possible D match to TRBD2 (5 bases). The CDR3 spans 15 residues. Looked up from germline, CDR1 is SEHNR and CDR2 is FQNEAQ (reference sequence). The V and J ends lost 0 bases and 0 bases respectively, with 5 bases between them. CDR3 in amino acids: CASSLAGANTGELFF. For the CDR3, the DNA is TGTGCCAGCAGCTTAGCCGGGGCGAACACCGGGGAGCTGTTTTTT.

The J gene is TRBJ1-4, the V gene TRBV11-1, with TRBD1 matching over 9 bases. Trimming at V came to 4 bases and at J to 7 bases, leaving 7 bases not matched to a gene. The CDR3 totals 15 residues. Germline lookup yields CDR1 SGHAT and CDR2 FQDESV (reference sequence). DNA of the CDR3: TGTGCCAGCAGCTCCTTGGACAGGGGAGGTGAAAAACTGTTTTTT. Translation gives CASSSLDRGGEKLFF.

The chain employs TRBV5-1 and TRBJ1-2; TRBD1 agrees at 7 bases. V was pared by 4 bases and J by 3 bases, with 6 bases of the junction left unmatched. This CDR3 contains 14 residues. CDR1 is SGHRS and CDR2 is YFSETQ in the germline V gene. CDR3 DNA: TGCGCCAGCAGCCCCACAGGGGTAGACTATGGCTACACCTTC. The encoded protein is CASSPTGVDYGYTF. Drawing the rest from reference TRBV5-1 and TRBJ1-2, the complete variable domain is KAGVTQTPRYLIKTRGQQVTLSCSPISGHRSVSWYQQTPGQGLQFLFEYFSETQRNKGNFPGRFSGRQFSNSRSEMNVSTLELGDSALYLCASSPTGVDYGYTFGSGTRLTVV.

This clone was counted a single time. The chain couples TRBV10-3 to TRBJ1-1; TRBD1 matches at 7 bases. Losses at the gene ends were 6 bases for V and 1 base for J; bases not matched to a gene: 5. From germline, CDR1 is ENHRY and CDR2 SYGVKD. The CDR3 sequence is 14 residues long. CDR3 nucleotides: TGTGCCATCAGAAGACAGGGCCCGAACACTGAAGCTTTCTTT. Translating gives CAIRRQGPNTEAFF.

In this sample, this clone turned up a few times. The genes are TRBV5-1 and TRBJ1-1; D call uncertain. V was pared by 4 bases and J by 0 bases, with 10 bases between. Germline V gives CDR1 SGHRS, CDR2 YFSETQ. The CDR3 is made up of 14 amino acids. The CDR3 protein is CASSPSGVNTEAFF. CDR3 bases: TGCGCCAGCAGCCCCTCTGGCGTGAACACTGAAGCTTTCTTT. The full variable domain, with the rest looked up from reference TRBV5-1 and TRBJ1-1, is KAGVTQTPRYLIKTRGQQVTLSCSPISGHRSVSWYQQTPGQGLQFLFEYFSETQRNKGNFPGRFSGRQFSNSRSEMNVSTLELGDSALYLCASSPSGVNTEAFFGQGTRLTVV.

The chain is built from TRBV6-5 and TRBJ2-7; D remains unclear. Germline V gene sequence: CDR1 MNHEY, CDR2 SVGAGI. There are 15 residues in the CDR3. V lost 0 bases and J lost 0, with 9 bases in between. The CDR3 DNA is TGTGCCAGCAGTTACTCTCGGGTTAGCTCCTACGAGCAGTACTTC. This gives the protein CASSYSRVSSYEQYF.

V usage is TRBV5-1 and J usage is TRBJ1-1, with a tentative D call TRBD1 (5 bases). Germline V gene sequence: CDR1 SGHRS, CDR2 YFSETQ. This CDR3 comprises 12 residues. V lost 5 bases and J lost 3, with 8 bases in between. The CDR3 reads CASRDTDTEAFF. CDR3 nucleotide sequence: TGCGCCAGCAGGGACACCGACACTGAAGCTTTCTTT.

The table lists this clone with a count of one. The chain carries TRBV6-5 and TRBJ2-7; D perhaps matches TRBD2 (6 bases). V was clipped by 6 bases and J by 5 bases, with 14 bases between them. The germline V gene encodes CDR1 MNHEY and CDR2 SVGAGI. This CDR3 has 13 residues. CDR3 sequence reads: CASSARWEDEQYF. CDR3 bases: TGTGCCAGCAGCGCGAGGTGGGAGGACGAGCAGTACTTC.

This sequence joins TRBV25-1 and TRBJ2-3, with D unclear. This CDR3 has 14 residues. The germline gives CDR1 MGHDK, CDR2 SYGVNS. V gave up 4 bases and J gave up 2 bases, with 10 bases separating them. CDR3 loop: CASSVERVTDTQYF. In nucleotides, the CDR3 is TGTGCCAGCAGTGTAGAAAGGGTCACAGATACGCAGTATTTT.

V and J are TRBV30 and TRBJ1-2; D is possibly TRBD1 (6 bases). The germline V and J ends were trimmed by 2 bases and 7 bases, with 20 bases remaining between them. CDR3 length equals 15 residues. The germline CDR1 and CDR2 sequences are GTSNPN and SVGIG (reference sequence). CDR3 region: CAWSWRQGRGVGYTF. CDR3 coding DNA: TGTGCCTGGAGTTGGAGGCAGGGGCGAGGGGTTGGCTACACCTTC.

This clone was detected once. This rearrangement joins TRBV6-5 to TRBJ2-1, with 7 bases fitting TRBD1. Germline values: CDR1 MNHEY, CDR2 SVGAGI. The ends lost 5 bases at V and 0 bases at J; junction bases unmatched: 4. The CDR3 totals 15 residues. CDR3 coding DNA: TGTGCCAGCAGTAAGGGACAGTCCTCCTACAATGAGCAGTTCTTC. Its translation is CASSKGQSSYNEQFF.

The chain uses TRBV7-3 and TRBJ2-1; TRBD2 agrees at 9 bases. The CDR3 has 15 amino acids. CDR1 and CDR2 from the germline V gene are SGHTA and FQGTGA. The ends lost 5 bases at V and 6 bases at J; junction bases unmatched: 8. This chain's CDR3 is CASSLVGTSFNEQFF. DNA for the CDR3: TGTGCCAGCAGCCTGGTTGGGACTAGCTTCAATGAGCAGTTCTTC. Together with reference TRBV7-3 and TRBJ2-1, the CDR3 gives the full variable domain: GAGVSQTPSNKVTEKGKYVELRCDPISGHTALYWYRQSLGQGPEFLIYFQGTGAADDSGLPNDRFFAVRPEGSVSTLKIQRTERGDSAVYLCASSLVGTSFNEQFFGPGTRLTVL.

This clone was seen only once. This chain links TRBV19 with TRBJ1-1; D is unclear. The CDR3 has 16 amino acids. V was cut by 1 base and J by 2 bases, with 14 bases left in between. Per the germline V gene, CDR1 is LNHDA and CDR2 is SQIVND (reference sequence). CDR3 residues: CASSIGWKGSNTEAFF. The CDR3 nucleotides are TGTGCCAGTAGTATAGGGTGGAAGGGTTCAAACACTGAAGCTTTCTTT.

The chain links TRBV28 to TRBJ1-3; D gene unclear. Germline CDR1 reads MDHEN; CDR2 reads SYDVKM. This CDR3 has 14 residues. Trimming removed 7 bases at V and 0 bases at J, with 10 bases between. Here the CDR3 DNA reads TGTGCCAGCATTAGACCAAACTCTGGAAACACCATATATTTT. Protein product: CASIRPNSGNTIYF.

The rearrangement links TRBV11-3 to TRBJ2-3, with 12 bases identical to TRBD2. V was clipped by 1 base and J by 6 bases; unmatched bases: 8. This CDR3 has 17 residues. Germline CDR1 is SGHNT and CDR2 is YENEEA. CDR3 coding DNA: TGTGCCAGCAGCTTAGGCGCGACTAGCGGGAGTTCGGATACGCAGTATTTT. Residues: CASSLGATSGSSDTQYF.

Notes on this clone: This CDR3 is also generated by other DNA sequences in the sample. The chain is built from TRBV28 and TRBJ1-1, with D tentatively TRBD1 (5 bases). Germline V gene data show CDR1 as MDHEN and CDR2 as SYDVKM. Trimming shortened V by 6 bases and J by 0 bases, and 8 bases separated the two germline ends. The CDR3 contains 13 residues. The CDR3 nucleotides are TGTGCCAGCAGAAGGGACTTGAACACTGAAGCTTTCTTT. As protein: CASRRDLNTEAFF.